A single TCR beta chain is shown here with its context. What it binds is not known. CDR1 and CDR2 from the germline V gene are MNHEY and SVGAGI. J lost 1 base, V lost 6 bases, and 6 bases had no gene match. The CDR3 has 15 amino acids. All donors participated as healthy donors of bone marrow. This record comes from a study of cytomegalovirus exposure and HLA in healthy donors. Study conclusions and caveats: The study dropped some indistinguishable V segments, TRBV6-2 and TRBV6-3 among them.

It was with 60 Vbeta and 13 Jbeta primers that the PCR ran. This table comes from immunoSEQ multiplex PCR, and its TCRdb copy is limited to in-frame clones, with some not included. The sample consists of 200,000 to 250,000 clones, approximately 80% of them appearing once. The chain employs TRBV6-5 and TRBJ1-3; 7 bases are a match to TRBD1. This receptor was obtained from a boy between 2 and 10 years old in good health and CMV-seronegative. The sample taken for sequencing was PBMCs. DNA of the CDR3: TGTGCCAGCAGCTCCGACAGGGTTTCTGGAAACACCATATATTTT. This sequence encodes CASSSDRVSGNTIYF.